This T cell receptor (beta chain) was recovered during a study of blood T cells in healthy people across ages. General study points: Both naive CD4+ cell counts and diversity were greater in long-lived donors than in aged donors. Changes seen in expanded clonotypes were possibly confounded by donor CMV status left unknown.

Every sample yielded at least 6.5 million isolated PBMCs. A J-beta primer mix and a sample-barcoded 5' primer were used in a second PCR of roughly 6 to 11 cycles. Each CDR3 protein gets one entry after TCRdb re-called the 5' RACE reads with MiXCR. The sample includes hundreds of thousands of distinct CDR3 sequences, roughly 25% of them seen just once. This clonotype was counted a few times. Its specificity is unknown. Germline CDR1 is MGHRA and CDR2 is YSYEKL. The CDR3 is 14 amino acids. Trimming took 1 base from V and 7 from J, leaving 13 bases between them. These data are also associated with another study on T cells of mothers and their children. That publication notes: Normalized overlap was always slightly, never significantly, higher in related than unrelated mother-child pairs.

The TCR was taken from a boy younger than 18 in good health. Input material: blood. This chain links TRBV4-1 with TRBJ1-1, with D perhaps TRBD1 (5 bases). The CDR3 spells CASSQVRQGLEAFF. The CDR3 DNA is TGCGCCAGCAGCCAAGTCAGGCAGGGCCTTGAAGCTTTCTTT.